This T cell receptor (beta chain) emerged from a study of response to subunit inactivated influenza vaccine. This clonotype has more than one count but fewer than ten. Its antigen remains unidentified. General study points: The authors offered the suggestion that each seasonal influenza vaccination recruits few new T cells.

TCRdb processed the RT-PCR reads anew with MiXCR; each CDR3 protein has one entry. The sample has 500,000 to 700,000 distinct CDR3 sequences; roughly 25% are singletons. The CDR3 runs 17 residues. V lost 0 bases and J lost 3, with 17 bases in between. From germline, CDR1 is SEHNR and CDR2 FQNEAQ (reference sequence). The same data also went into a second study, on T cells expressing NK-cell markers. That source reports: The authors generated TCR beta cDNA through 5'RACE template switching with UMIs. Sorted CD3+CD56+NKG2C+, CD3+CD56+NKG2C- and CD3+CD56-NKG2C+ T cells supplied TCR beta repertoires.

The sequence was obtained from a middle-aged man who received an inactivated influenza vaccine. The gene calls are TRBV7-9 and TRBJ1-1; tentative D call: TRBD1 (5 bases). The sample was CD4+ T cells sorted from PBMCs, taken about 11 days after vaccination. CDR3 loop: CASSLAKVGDRDTEAFF. CDR3 bases: TGTGCCAGCAGCTTAGCGAAAGTTGGAGACAGAGACACTGAAGCTTTCTTT. The variable domain in full, with the rest retrieved from reference TRBV7-9 and TRBJ1-1, is DTGVSQNPRHKITKRGQNVTFRCDPISEHNRLYWYRQTLGQGPEFLTYFQNEAQLEKSRLLSDRFSAERPKGSFSTLEIQRTEQGDSAMYLCASSLAKVGDRDTEAFFGQGTRLTVV.